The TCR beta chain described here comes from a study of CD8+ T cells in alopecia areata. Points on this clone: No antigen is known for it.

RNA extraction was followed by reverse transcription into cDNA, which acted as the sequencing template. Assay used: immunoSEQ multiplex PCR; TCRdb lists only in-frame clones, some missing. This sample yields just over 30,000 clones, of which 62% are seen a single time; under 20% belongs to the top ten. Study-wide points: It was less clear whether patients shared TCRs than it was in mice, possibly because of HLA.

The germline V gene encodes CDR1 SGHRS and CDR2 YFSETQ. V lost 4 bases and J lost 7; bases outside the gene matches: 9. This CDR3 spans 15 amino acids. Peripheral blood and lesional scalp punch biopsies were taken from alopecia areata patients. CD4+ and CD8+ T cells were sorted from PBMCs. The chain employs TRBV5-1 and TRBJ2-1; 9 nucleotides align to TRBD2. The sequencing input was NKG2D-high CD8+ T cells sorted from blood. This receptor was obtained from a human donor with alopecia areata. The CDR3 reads CASSTAGTSMNEQFF. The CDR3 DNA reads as TGCGCCAGCAGCACCGCCGGGACTAGCATGAATGAGCAGTTCTTC.